The rows below give T cell receptor beta chains drawn from one sample of a study of Ad26.COV2.S vaccination and SARS-CoV-2 variants. Only in-frame clones appear in the TCRdb table, and some are missing; sequencing was by immunoSEQ multiplex PCR. The sample holds under 500,000 clones, around 92% seen once. The sequencing here drew on peripheral blood, taken in a trial of Ad26.COV2.S vaccine versus placebo. These receptors were taken from a person between 18 and 59 years old who received the Ad26.COV2.S COVID-19 vaccine or a placebo. Each CDR3 is given without its conserved first and last residue. A D gene is named only where the DNA matches it firmly.

j_call: TRBJ1-3; cdr3_length: 15; d_call: TRBD1; v_call: TRBV4-1; cdr3_aa: ASSQAWDRGNGNTIY
j_call: TRBJ2-7; cdr3_length: 14; d_call: TRBD2; v_call: TRBV9; cdr3_aa: ASSVATGGSPYEQY
j_call: TRBJ2-3; cdr3_length: 14; d_call: TRBD1; v_call: TRBV9; cdr3_aa: ASNAQGQYMTDTQY
j_call: TRBJ1-6; cdr3_length: 13; d_call: -; v_call: TRBV18; cdr3_aa: ASSPRQRNNSPLH
j_call: TRBJ1-1; cdr3_length: 12; d_call: -; v_call: TRBV5-6; cdr3_aa: ASSFVRGHTEAF
j_call: TRBJ2-3; cdr3_length: 13; d_call: -; v_call: TRBV19; cdr3_aa: ASSTRGYSTDTQY
j_call: TRBJ2-1; cdr3_length: 14; d_call: -; v_call: TRBV19; cdr3_aa: ASSISGGLTYNEQF
j_call: TRBJ2-7; cdr3_length: 11; d_call: -; v_call: TRBV7-6; cdr3_aa: ASSSYGSYEQY
j_call: TRBJ2-3; cdr3_length: 11; d_call: -; v_call: TRBV5-8; cdr3_aa: ASSFRRVDTQY
j_call: TRBJ1-4; cdr3_length: 11; d_call: -; v_call: TRBV6-5; cdr3_aa: ASSRRRNEKLF